This T cell receptor beta chain was recorded in a study of cytomegalovirus exposure and HLA in healthy donors (dated 2017 in TCRdb). Turning to the overall study: In an earlier analysis of around 540 of the donors, 250 to 350 Gb of sequence data and 90 million to 130 million unique TCR beta sequences from 150 million to 200 million T cells were reported. On average, roughly 250,000 unique TCR beta nucleotide sequences were sequenced per donor among a few hundred genotyped donors of the cohort, with 15% to 20% of those sequences being non-productive. Alongside the repertoire data, information on donor age, sex, ethnicity and CMV serostatus was compiled. Both class I and class II loci were covered by HLA typing, at four-digit resolution. An early release covering roughly 600 HLA-typed donors comprised approximately 300 gigabases of sequencing data and 85 million to 100 million unique TCR sequences. Because of strong linkage in the cohort, roughly 5 DR-DQ haplotypes were treated as single units for association and clustering. The study profiled the T cell repertoires of fewer than 850 subjects by immunosequencing and related them to cytomegalovirus serostatus. The study combined high-throughput TCR immunosequencing, statistical association of individual TCRs with disease status, and machine learning to predict cytomegalovirus infection status. A later genetic analysis used genome-wide SNP genotypes for about 65% of the roughly 670 donors, treating that subset as a discovery cohort. The number of donors typed differed by locus, with roughly 629-640 for A, B, C, DRB1 and DQB1, more than 500 for DQA1, under 610 for DPA1, and 472 for DPB1. A later analysis re-examined previously published TCR beta repertoires from roughly 650 donors and added high-resolution HLA genotyping to investigate patterns of TCR occurrence. In the later analysis, no new phenotypic data were used to find candidate immune exposures; instead, reliance was placed on TCR beta sequences and their occurrence across donors. Every repertoire in the discovery cohort had been generated on one and the same sequencing platform. An earlier analysis of 587 of the donors used high-throughput TCR beta sequencing to judge whether each TCR beta V gene segment behaved as functional or pseudogenic. A separate validation cohort of approximately 130 different subjects was used in addition to the roughly 670-subject first cohort. The study was designed to test whether signatures of past pathogen exposure could be identified by cataloging public T cell receptors. Of the 350 to 450 genotyped donors, approximately 80% fell in the genetic ancestry cluster associated with self-reported Caucasian donors.

For CDR1 and CDR2, the germline V gene (reference sequence) lists MNHEY and SMNVEV. The junction shows trimming of 4 bases on V and 2 bases on J, and the gene matches do not reach 3 bases of it. The CDR3, cysteine through phenylalanine, is 15 amino acids long. This entry keeps only the CDR3 DNA: 45 bases, framed from base 1. To note about this clone: What this receptor recognizes is not known. Nothing much larger sits one base from this clone, and base qualities are not available.

On the study overall, not on this receptor specifically: According to a later analysis, TCR association rates differed among HLA loci, with DRB1 alleles showing the most associated TCRs and HLA-C alleles showing the fewest. Specific HLA alleles were associated with 16,951 TCR beta sequences at a false discovery rate of 0.05 in a later analysis. In this cohort, only TCR beta chains were sequenced, and detectable features were limited by the absence of alpha or paired-chain data. Some IMGT-functional V segments, including TRBV6-2 and TRBV6-3, could not be told apart with the 87-base-pair reads, so those segments were excluded. Correlated functional status among segregating V segments might be attributable to linkage disequilibrium, but an unknown experimental factor could not be ruled out. Compared with the roughly 670-donor mean, donors in an Asian-associated ancestry cluster had fewer N-insertions in productive TCRs, according to a later genetic analysis. The only immune exposure information available for the cohort was CMV serostatus. In a later analysis, HLA-associated TCR beta chains were found to be more clonally expanded and to have lower generation probabilities than equally common non-associated chains. Three of the identified cytomegalovirus-associated TCR beta chains were confirmed in vitro to be specific for cytomegalovirus antigens. Most CMV-associated TCR beta chains appeared to be HLA-restricted in a later analysis, and the HLA associations seemed to be driven largely by CMV exposure. Assigning TCR associations to individual alleles was difficult when HLA alleles, especially DR and DQ, strongly co-occurred. The presence/absence analyses assumed that sequencing depth was roughly uniform across donors, and that assumption may not be true. A further reported finding was that TCR beta sequences accurately predicted the HLA-A and HLA-B alleles for most subjects in the first cohort. Cytomegalovirus status was reported to be diagnosed by the classifier with high specificity and sensitivity in both the original and validation cohorts. Several of the top co-occurrence clusters appeared to be linked to parvovirus B19, influenza, CMV and Epstein-Barr virus, according to a later analysis. Because counts were too low, roughly 18 rarely observed V segments, including chromosome 9 orphons, were left out of the earlier analysis of some 640 of the donors. Most TCR sequences were seen in very few donors, while some public TCRs were found in many individuals. An association between a missense DCLRE1C variant and V-gene and J-gene trimming of TCR beta chains was found in a later genetic analysis and replicated in an independent cohort. According to the authors, the approach could potentially be generalized to other disease states and immunological phenotypes. The study gave a list of under 200 TCR beta chains associated with cytomegalovirus. A group of highly shared sequence variants was considered likely to be a technical artifact of the sequencing pipeline. Because HLA typing was unavailable for some donors at each locus, only the typed subset was used in association tests. Broadly in line with IMGT annotations, most TCR beta V segments showed up in productive rearrangements about 87% or about 30% of the time in an earlier analysis of several hundred of the donors.

The cohort was made up of approximately 670 healthy bone marrow donors. At the time of sampling, every cohort member was nominally healthy, though immune exposures that went unrecorded were likely present. The donor was CMV seronegative and was included in the group of 352 seronegative cohort members. A peripheral blood sample was collected from each donor, and TCR beta sequencing was performed on peripheral blood mononuclear cells. The Qiagen DNeasy Blood Extraction Kit was used to extract genomic DNA from the blood cell samples. Receptors were amplified or captured by the immunoSEQ multiplex PCR assay. For the multiplex PCR, a mixture combining 60 forward primers for TCR Vbeta segments and 13 reverse primers for TCR Jbeta segments was used. A multiplex PCR assay on genomic DNA amplified the CDR3 region of rearranged TCR beta genes. Amplified TCR beta libraries were sequenced as 87-base-pair reads on the Illumina HiSeq System. Turning to the authors' computational methods: A later analysis tallied around 87 million unique TCR beta chains across the 640 or so repertoires, and about 12 million of those chains were shared by two or more donors. To remove PCR and sequencing errors, raw reads were error-corrected and collapsed into unique sequences using a nearest-neighbor algorithm that merged closely related sequences. CDR3 sequences were aligned to IMGT reference sequences to assign V, D and J gene segments. Each retained sequence needed at least a six-nucleotide match to both a V gene segment and a J gene segment. A rearrangement counted as productive if the CDR3 had no stop codons and remained in frame with V and J, and every other rearrangement counted as non-productive. Following IMGT convention, CDR3 was defined as the stretch from the second conserved V-encoded cysteine up to the conserved J-encoded phenylalanine. Sequences without an unambiguous match to a single V gene segment were excluded from the earlier analysis of 450 to 750 of the donors. An earlier analysis of just under 600 of the donors called V segments functional above 56.7% productive rearrangements and segregating when the between-donor standard deviation exceeded 5%. A statistical classification framework was developed to diagnose cytomegalovirus status using the catalog of TCR beta chain sequences. V and J gene assignment, in a later analysis, came from comparing TCR nucleotide sequences with IMGT/GENE-DB human TR gene sequences. In a later analysis, CDR3 sequences and most-parsimonious VDJ recombination scenarios were assigned using the TCRdist pipeline. In a later analysis, each TCR beta chain was defined by its CDR3 amino acid sequence together with its V-gene family, and reads without a unique V-gene family were excluded. In a later analysis, approximately 590 highly shared, low-generation-probability nucleotide sequences were removed to address suspected cross-contamination and a sequencing artifact. A later analysis calculated a clonal expansion index for each public chain from normalized within-repertoire ranks of inferred template counts. In a later analysis, generation probabilities were computed with a VDJ recombination model fitted to out-of-frame rearrangements, and the resulting probabilities were checked against IGoR. A later analysis scored TCR-TCR, TCR-HLA and TCR-CMV co-occurrence with hypergeometric tests, applying a repertoire-size bias correction to TCR pairs. To estimate false discovery rates, a later analysis permuted the HLA or CMV assignments 20 times. In a later analysis, co-occurring TCRs were grouped using DBSCAN, with TCRdist sequence similarity added in when clustering inside HLA-allele-positive subsets. Repertoires with fewer than 30,000 or more than 120,000 public chains were left out of co-occurrence clustering, as were about 5 repertoires with anomalous nucleotide sharing. Not all clones reach the TCRdb copy of this immuneACCESS table, which keeps in-frame sequences only. Checked studies attribute under half of the gap to unresolved V genes and leave the rest unexplained. V and J calls plus clone size are reproduced from that table; the DNA served to infer D and trimming. The sample table contains some 150,000 clones; only one count was recorded for 62% of them. The ten biggest clones cover 2.5% to 3% of the sample.

The clonotype originates from a man between 35 and 55 years old in good health and CMV-seronegative. The sample comprised PBMCs. The chain is made from TRBV27 and TRBJ2-7; the central 12 bases match TRBD2. The CDR3: CASSSRLAGAYEQYF. The DNA is as follows: TGTGCCAGCAGTTCCAGACTAGCGGGGGCCTACGAGCAGTACTTC.